The 20 T cell receptor beta chains presented below share a single source sample, sequenced in a study of OX40 agonist ivuxolimab in advanced cancers. Assay: immunoSEQ multiplex PCR; the TCRdb copy retains only in-frame clones and omits some. The sample lists around 100,000 clones; 90% were seen once. Material: CD4+ or CD8+ T cells sorted from blood, obtained in a trial of the OX40 agonist ivuxolimab. These receptor sequences come from an adult with an advanced solid tumor such as melanoma, head and neck, liver or kidney cancer.

This clone showed up just once. The chain combines TRBV7-2 with TRBJ1-1; D might be TRBD1 (5 bases). Germline lookup yields CDR1 SGHTA and CDR2 FQGNSA. V was trimmed by 5 bases and J by 4 bases, leaving 17 bases between them. The CDR3 contains 15 residues. The chain's CDR3 is CASSPKEGRSTEAFF. The DNA of the CDR3 is TGTGCCAGCAGCCCCAAGGAGGGGAGGAGCACTGAAGCTTTCTTT.

With respect to this clone: This same CDR3 is encoded by further DNA sequences in the sample. The CDR3, as DNA: TGTGCCAGCAGCTCGACAGATACGCAGTATTTT. This codes for CASSSTDTQYF. The chain uses TRBV7-9 and TRBJ2-3; no reliable D call. CDR1 and CDR2 from the germline V gene are SEHNR and FQNEAQ (reference sequence). The V and J ends lost 4 bases and 3 bases respectively, with 2 bases between them. This CDR3 comprises 11 residues.

CDR3 amino acids: CASSLDRTGGTDTQYF. The CDR3 DNA reads as TGTGCCAGCAGCTTGGACCGGACAGGGGGCACAGATACGCAGTATTTT. The chain couples TRBV5-4 to TRBJ2-3; 9 bases agree with TRBD1. The junction had 3 bases not matched to a gene; V was cut back by 0 bases and J by 1 base. In germline, CDR1 is SGHNT, CDR2 YYREEE (reference sequence). There are 16 residues in the CDR3.

This chain uses TRBV19 with TRBJ2-1; no firm D call. Trimming left V 4 bases short and J 4 bases short, with 8 bases between. The CDR3 has 13 residues. CDR1 and CDR2 (germline): LNHDA, SQIVND (reference sequence). The CDR3 region has the DNA TGTGCCAGTAGTAAGCTAGTTTACAATGAGCAGTTCTTC. As protein: CASSKLVYNEQFF.

V usage is TRBV11-3 and J usage is TRBJ1-2; D not certain. V lost 2 bases, J lost 4 bases, and 5 bases lay in between. This CDR3 comprises 12 residues. The germline V gene has CDR1 SGHNT and CDR2 YENEEA. The CDR3 sequence: CASSLKAYGYTF. DNA for the CDR3: TGTGCCAGCAGCTTAAAGGCCTATGGCTACACCTTC.

The chain uses TRBV2 and TRBJ2-7, with 11 bases lining up with TRBD2. CDR3 length: 16 amino acids. Germline V gives CDR1 SNHLY, CDR2 FYNNEI. The junction had 14 bases not matched to a gene; V was cut back by 6 bases and J by 7 bases. CDR3 sequence: CASRLGTSGSSGEQYF. DNA of the CDR3: TGTGCCAGCAGGTTGGGAACTAGCGGGAGTTCAGGGGAGCAGTACTTC.

The rearrangement joins TRBV2 to TRBJ2-2; 11 bases align to TRBD1. The CDR3 has 14 residues. Germline assignment: CDR1 SNHLY and CDR2 FYNNEI. The J segment lost 2 bases and the V segment lost 11 bases, leaving 4 bases of the junction unmatched. CDR3 residues: CAGQGALNTGELFF. The CDR3, as DNA: TGTGCCGGACAGGGGGCCTTAAACACCGGGGAGCTGTTTTTT. Full variable domain (outside the CDR3, taken from reference TRBV2 and TRBJ2-2): EPEVTQTPSHQVTQMGQEVILRCVPISNHLYFYWYRQILGQKVEFLVSFYNNEISEKSEIFDDQFSVERPDGSNFTLKIRSTKLEDSAMYFCAGQGALNTGELFFGEGSRLTVL.

The V and J genes are TRBV4-3 and TRBJ2-2; the D is unclear. V shed 0 bases and J shed 1 base, with 9 bases lying between them. The germline V gene encodes CDR1 LGHNA and CDR2 YSLEER. The CDR3 contains 16 residues. The DNA for the CDR3 is TGCGCCAGCAGCCAAGAGCACGGGCGGAACACCGGGGAGCTGTTTTTT. This encodes CASSQEHGRNTGELFF.

The rearrangement joins TRBV11-1 to TRBJ2-2; 8 nucleotides line up with TRBD2. The CDR3 contains 17 residues. Germline-derived CDR1 and CDR2 are SGHAT and FQDESV (reference sequence). The trim removed 6 bases at V and 7 bases at J, leaving 16 bases unmatched. In DNA form, the CDR3 reads TGTGCCAGCAGTCCCGGTGGCGAGCGGGAGTTTGTCGGGGAGCTGTTTTTT. Amino acids: CASSPGGEREFVGELFF.

This chain joins TRBV7-8 and TRBJ2-2; no clear D. V was cut by 2 bases and J by 0 bases, with 10 bases left in between. This CDR3 comprises 16 residues. CDR1 and CDR2 (germline): SGHVS, FQNEAQ. CDR3: CASSLRSLPNTGELFF. CDR3 coding DNA: TGTGCCAGCAGCTTACGAAGCCTACCGAACACCGGGGAGCTGTTTTTT.

The genes are TRBV19 and TRBJ2-1; D is unresolved. Germline CDR1 and CDR2: LNHDA and SQIVND (reference sequence). V was trimmed by 11 bases and J by 9 bases, leaving 14 bases between them. The CDR3 has 11 amino acids. In DNA, the CDR3 is TGTGCCGGGATCCCGGGCGTTGAGCAGTTCTTC. Translation gives CAGIPGVEQFF.

V gene TRBV7-2 combines with J gene TRBJ2-2; the D is unclear. This CDR3 comprises 15 residues. Per germline, CDR1 SGHTA and CDR2 FQGNSA. Trimming left V 3 bases short and J 3 bases short, with 11 bases between. This CDR3 is CASSFSGFYTGELFF. In nucleotides, the CDR3 is TGTGCCAGCAGCTTTTCGGGTTTCTACACCGGGGAGCTGTTTTTT. Full variable domain (rest looked up from reference TRBV7-2 and TRBJ2-2): GAGVSQSPSNKVTEKGKDVELRCDPISGHTALYWYRQSLGQGLEFLIYFQGNSAPDKSGLPSDRFSAERTGGSVSTLTIQRTQQEDSAVYLCASSFSGFYTGELFFGEGSRLTVL.

CDR3 sequence: CASSSGAGSYEQYF. For the CDR3, the DNA is TGTGCCAGCAGTTCCGGAGCAGGCTCCTACGAGCAGTACTTC. The V gene is TRBV27, the J gene TRBJ2-7; no clear D. The CDR3 length is 14 residues. The ends were cut back, 4 bases at V and 0 bases at J, with 10 bases in the middle. Germline-derived CDR1 and CDR2 are MNHEY and SMNVEV (reference sequence).

Details on this clone: This sample also contains other DNA sequences that code for the same CDR3. The chain carries TRBV28 and TRBJ1-5; TRBD1 might be the D (5 bases). CDR1 is MDHEN, CDR2 SYDVKM, per germline. V was trimmed by 5 bases and J by 3 bases, leaving 14 bases between them. The CDR3 covers 15 residues. CDR3 nucleotides: TGTGCCAGCAGTAGAAAAACAGGATTCAATCAGCCCCAGCATTTT. Encoded protein: CASSRKTGFNQPQHF.

The V gene is TRBV19, the J gene TRBJ2-3; possible D gene TRBD1, 5 bases. The V gene lost 2 bases and the J gene lost 4 bases, with 10 bases spanning the gap. The CDR3 covers 14 residues. Germline values: CDR1 LNHDA, CDR2 SQIVND (reference sequence). As DNA, the CDR3 is TGTGCCAGTAGTATACAGGGATTCTCAGATACGCAGTATTTT. Protein: CASSIQGFSDTQYF.

This clone was seen once. This sequence joins TRBV9 and TRBJ1-3; no clear D. CDR3 length: 15 amino acids. Germline assignment: CDR1 SGDLS and CDR2 YYNGEE. Trimming cost V 0 bases and J 4 bases, with 11 bases left between them. The CDR3 DNA sequence: TGTGCCAGCAGCGTAGGGCCAGAGGCAGGAAACACCATATATTTT. This sequence encodes CASSVGPEAGNTIYF.

This CDR3 is CASSVSGLGYTF. The CDR3 DNA reads as TGTGCCAGCAGCGTATCGGGGTTGGGCTACACCTTC. The chain joins TRBV9 to TRBJ1-2; D is undetermined. CDR3 size: 12 residues. V was trimmed by 1 base and J by 8 bases, leaving 9 bases between them. Per germline, CDR1 SGDLS and CDR2 YYNGEE.

This clone was seen once. The V gene is TRBV19, the J gene TRBJ2-7; D is undetermined. The CDR3 covers 14 residues. V was clipped by 1 base and J by 7 bases, with 14 bases between them. Germline V gene lookup returns CDR1 LNHDA and CDR2 SQIVND (reference sequence). As DNA, the CDR3 is TGTGCCAGTAGTATAGGGATAGGGCGTGGGGAGCAGTACTTC. This gives the protein CASSIGIGRGEQYF.

The chain is built from TRBV2 and TRBJ2-2; D ambiguous. Per germline, CDR1 SNHLY and CDR2 FYNNEI. The CDR3 has 15 residues. The ends were cut back, 6 bases at V and 2 bases at J, with 13 bases in the middle. Written as DNA, the CDR3 is TGTGCCAGCAGGAACTCCGGGCCTAACACCGGGGAGCTGTTTTTT. The encoded protein is CASRNSGPNTGELFF.

As DNA, the CDR3 is TGTGCCAGCAGCTCGAGAGCCTCCGGGGAGCTGTTTTTT. This sequence encodes CASSSRASGELFF. This chain uses TRBV7-8 with TRBJ2-2; D is uncertain. Per germline, CDR1 SGHVS and CDR2 FQNEAQ. V was pared by 4 bases and J by 6 bases, with 9 bases between. This CDR3 spans 13 amino acids.